This T cell receptor beta chain came from a study of shared clonotypes between healthy human individuals. Several immunoSEQ plates held equal portions of the genomic DNA taken from each subset. Repertoires were generated with immunoSEQ multiplex PCR, while TCRdb's copy carries only in-frame clones and drops some. This table has more than 2 million clones, about 94% appearing once. There are 18 residues in the CDR3. V shed 5 bases, J shed 3 bases, and the junction held 15 bases outside the gene matches. Germline lookup yields CDR1 MNHEY and CDR2 SMNVEV (reference sequence). The naive CD8 population came from CD45RO-negative cells selected for CCR7, without terminally differentiated effector memory CD45RA+ cells. Study results and limitations: Represented genetic and exposure-history diversity was restricted by having few donors. Naive subsets typically showed greater estimated richness than memory subsets. It was the non-shared clonotypes that had lower generation probabilities than clonotypes shared by all four donors.

As regards this clone: Antigen unknown.

The chain is built from TRBV27 and TRBJ2-3; 9 bases are a match to TRBD2. The TCR sequence derives from a man aged 18 to 30 in good health. Material for sequencing was naive CD8+ T cells sorted from blood. The chain's CDR3 is CASSIQVLAGGKTDTQYF. CDR3 nucleotides: TGTGCCAGCAGTATCCAGGTCCTGGCGGGAGGGAAAACAGATACGCAGTATTTT.